Below, 18 T cell receptor beta chains from the same sample are listed, as sequenced in a study of fetal regulatory T cell absence and autoimmunity. Method: immunoSEQ multiplex PCR; TCRdb's copy keeps in-frame clones and lacks some. Here the sample spans about 46,000 clones, around 85% being singletons. What was sequenced was cord blood. Receptor source: a newborn boy with IPEX syndrome.

CDR3 bases: TGTGCCAGCAGCCCCGGGCCGATCACCTACGAGCAGTACTTC. Amino acid sequence: CASSPGPITYEQYF. V usage is TRBV25-1 and J usage is TRBJ2-7, with no clear D. Germline V lookup: CDR1 MGHDK, CDR2 SYGVNS. The CDR3 sequence is 14 residues long. V was trimmed by 6 bases and J by 2 bases, leaving 14 bases between them.

This clone has just one count. The chain links TRBV5-8 to TRBJ2-7; 7 bases line up with TRBD1. This CDR3 is built from 10 residues. Germline V gene lookup returns CDR1 SGHTS and CDR2 YDEGEE. Germline trimming cut 1 base from V and 11 bases from J; bases unmatched to any gene: 0. The CDR3 spells CASSLQGEYF. CDR3 bases: TGTGCCAGCAGCTTGCAGGGGGAGTACTTC.

This chain joins TRBV5-1 and TRBJ2-3; the D is unclear. The CDR3 contains 13 residues. V dropped 4 bases and J dropped 0 bases, with 6 bases sitting between them. The V gene's germline CDR1 is SGHRS and CDR2 YFSETQ. CDR3 in amino acids: CASSDFSTDTQYF. The CDR3 bases are TGCGCCAGCAGCGACTTTAGCACAGATACGCAGTATTTT.

This rearrangement joins TRBV5-1 to TRBJ2-2; 9 nucleotides line up with TRBD2. After removal of 5 bases from V and 0 bases from J, the junction contained 8 bases not matched to a gene. Per the germline V gene, CDR1 is SGHRS and CDR2 is YFSETQ. The CDR3 consists of 17 residues. CDR3: CASRGLAGWSNTGELFF. CDR3 nucleotides: TGCGCCAGCAGAGGGCTAGCGGGATGGTCGAACACCGGGGAGCTGTTTTTT.

The table lists this clone with a few counts. The missing conserved phenylalanine or tryptophan at the end of this CDR3 makes a read error likely. The genes are TRBV7-7 and TRBJ2-3; D uncertain. CDR3 size: 14 residues. V was cut by 1 base and J by 1 base, with 6 bases left in between. Germline assignment: CDR1 SSHAT and CDR2 FNYEAQ (reference sequence). The CDR3 DNA follows: TGTGCCAGCAGCTTAGTCGGAGGCACAGATACGCAGTATCTT. Protein sequence: CASSLVGGTDTQYL.

The chain couples TRBV25-1 to TRBJ1-2; D not resolved. CDR1 MGHDK and CDR2 SYGVNS come from the germline V gene. The CDR3 spans 16 residues. V was clipped by 1 base and J by 8 bases, with 20 bases between them. CDR3 in DNA: TGTGCCAGCAGTGAATTTGGAGATGGGCGGATAGAAGGCTACACCTTC. Its protein is CASSEFGDGRIEGYTF.

This clone was detected only a few times. The CDR3 DNA sequence: TGTGCCAGCAGCCTCTCCTCCTACGAGCAGTACTTC. Translating it yields CASSLSSYEQYF. This chain links TRBV11-3 with TRBJ2-7; no clear D gene. V was pared by 5 bases and J by 0 bases, with 5 bases between. The V gene's germline CDR1 is SGHNT and CDR2 YENEEA. The CDR3 has 12 amino acids.

In this sample, this clone turned up once. The chain combines TRBV5-1 with TRBJ1-1, with D maybe TRBD1 (5 bases). The CDR3 covers 15 residues. Germline V gene data show CDR1 as SGHRS and CDR2 as YFSETQ. V gave up 2 bases and J gave up 1 base, with 12 bases separating them. The CDR3 protein is CASSFRGGRNTEAFF. The CDR3 DNA is TGCGCCAGCAGCTTTAGGGGAGGTCGGAACACTGAAGCTTTCTTT.

This chain connects TRBV18 to TRBJ2-3; no clear D. Germline CDR1 and CDR2: KGHSH and LQKENI. V lost 1 base and J lost 5, with 4 bases in between. The length of the CDR3 is 12 residues. Here the CDR3 reads CASSPRVDTQYF. The CDR3 nucleotides are TGTGCCAGCTCACCACGGGTAGATACGCAGTATTTT.

J is TRBJ1-2 and V is TRBV6-1, with TRBD1 identical over 10 bases. This CDR3 has 14 amino acids. The V and J ends lost 4 bases and 6 bases, in that order; junction bases with no gene match: 5. The germline CDR1 and CDR2 sequences are MNHNS and SASEGT. In DNA, the CDR3 is TGTGCCAGCAGTGCCTGGACAGGGGGGAATGGCTACACCTTC. This translates into CASSAWTGGNGYTF.

This chain's CDR3 is CASSSHPTQHQPQHF. In DNA, the CDR3 is TGTGCCAGCAGCTCCCACCCGACACAACATCAGCCCCAGCATTTT. The chain combines TRBV11-3 with TRBJ1-5, with D unclear. The CDR3 spans 15 residues. The V end was cut by 4 bases, the J end by 5 bases, with 15 bases between. From germline, CDR1 is SGHNT and CDR2 YENEEA.

This clone was found a few times. The sample carries other DNA sequences with the same CDR3. The chain combines TRBV6-5 with TRBJ1-5; D may be TRBD1 (5 bases). Germline-derived CDR1 and CDR2 are MNHEY and SVGAGI. Trimming took off 2 bases at V and 4 bases at J, with 6 bases between the two ends. The CDR3 consists of 13 residues. DNA of the CDR3: TGTGCCAGCAGTTACCGGGGGAATCAGCCCCAGCATTTT. It encodes CASSYRGNQPQHF.

This clone appeared a single time. The chain's CDR3 is CASSDDFYGYTF. DNA of the CDR3: TGTGCCAGCAGTGACGACTTCTATGGCTACACCTTC. The chain combines TRBV6-1 with TRBJ1-2; D gene ambiguous. The CDR3 totals 12 residues. Deletions cut 3 bases from V and 4 bases from J, with 6 bases between. CDR1 is MNHNS and CDR2 is SASEGT in the germline V gene.

J is TRBJ2-1 and V is TRBV30; 13 positions agree with TRBD2. CDR1 and CDR2 from the germline V gene are GTSNPN and SVGIG (reference sequence). J was trimmed by 0 bases and V by 4 bases; bases with no gene match: 9. The CDR3 runs 18 residues. The CDR3 spells CAWTFSGLAGSSYNEQFF. The CDR3 DNA sequence: TGTGCCTGGACCTTTTCGGGACTAGCGGGGAGCTCCTACAATGAGCAGTTCTTC.

The rearrangement joins TRBV6-6 to TRBJ1-1, with a weak D call TRBD1 (5 bases). There are 14 residues in the CDR3. V lost 0 bases and J lost 4, with 9 bases in between. Looked up from germline, CDR1 is MNHNY and CDR2 is SVGAGI (reference sequence). This CDR3 reads CASSYSGVVTEAFF. The DNA for the CDR3 is TGTGCCAGCAGTTACTCAGGGGTGGTCACTGAAGCTTTCTTT.

The count of this clone is one. V gene TRBV30 combines with J gene TRBJ1-2, with 8 bases fitting TRBD1. The V gene end was trimmed by 5 bases and the J gene end by 8 bases; junction bases not matched to a gene: 7. This CDR3 is 12 amino acids long. Germline values: CDR1 GTSNPN, CDR2 SVGIG (reference sequence). CDR3 region: CAWESTGVGYTF. CDR3 in DNA: TGTGCCTGGGAATCGACAGGGGTAGGCTACACCTTC.

The chain employs TRBV6-6 and TRBJ1-6, with D unresolved. The V gene's germline CDR1 is MNHNY and CDR2 SVGAGI (reference sequence). Trimming pared 0 bases from V and 7 bases from J, leaving 7 bases between. The CDR3 is 14 amino acids. The CDR3 DNA is TGTGCCAGCAGTTACTCGGGTACCAATTCACCCCTCCACTTT. Translated: CASSYSGTNSPLHF.

The V and J genes are TRBV19 and TRBJ1-5; D uncertain. Trimming stripped 8 bases from V and 5 bases from J, with 13 bases between. Per the germline V gene, CDR1 is LNHDA and CDR2 is SQIVND (reference sequence). The CDR3 loop spans 13 amino acids. The CDR3 DNA sequence: TGTGCCAGTGCGTGGGCAGAGGATCAGCCCCAGCATTTT. It translates to CASAWAEDQPQHF. The full variable domain, in which reference TRBV19 and TRBJ1-5 provide the parts outside the CDR3, is DGGITQSPKYLFRKEGQNVTLSCEQNLNHDAMYWYRQDPGQGLRLIYYSQIVNDFQKGDIAEGYSVSREKKESFPLTVTSAQKNPTAFYLCASAWAEDQPQHFGDGTRLSIL.